This is a list of T cell receptor beta chains from one sample in a study of human T cells and chemical hapten exposure. Using its own MiXCR run on the RACE reads, TCRdb lists one record per CDR3 protein. The sample records fewer than 100,000 distinct CDR3 sequences, 9.3% being singletons. The sample consisted of whole blood, taken in connection with sensitization to the hapten diphenylcyclopropenone (DPC). The receptors were sampled from a woman aged 40 to 50 with alopecia areata. Some clones in this sample may be carry-over from other donors' samples. Each CDR3 is given with its conserved first and last residue.

TRBV7-6	TRBJ2-1	CASSNPTGSSYNEQFF
TRBV28	TRBJ2-7	CASSFPRDTFMEQYF
TRBV6-2/TRBV6-3	TRBJ2-7	CASSYGTSGSYEQYF
TRBV7-2	TRBJ2-2	CASSLDLGTANTGELFF
TRBV7-2	TRBJ1-5	CASSLDWDQPQHF
TRBV2	TRBJ1-3	CASRPAGNTIYF
TRBV27	TRBJ1-6	CASSLDGFNSPLHF
TRBV6-2/TRBV6-3	TRBJ2-1	CASSYVSYNEQFF
TRBV10-3	TRBJ2-5	CAIKRQGVLETQYF
TRBV29-1	TRBJ2-3	CSVSRDSTDTQYF
TRBV28	TRBJ2-3	CASSLSAGGLDEDTQYF
TRBV18	TRBJ2-1	CASSPPTSTSSYNEQFF
TRBV6-5	TRBJ1-3	CASSDQNTIYF
TRBV19	TRBJ1-2	CASSIKRTAPRTF
TRBV29-1	TRBJ2-2	CSVDRTGNTGELFF
TRBV20-1	TRBJ2-2	CSASDLRTSTGELFF
TRBV9	TRBJ1-3	CASSPPSGNTIYF
TRBV28	TRBJ2-5	CASSSTPLRGETQYF
TRBV6-2/TRBV6-3	TRBJ1-6	CASTRGRMDSPLHF
TRBV7-6	TRBJ2-5	CASSLEFGREETQYF
TRBV4-2	TRBJ2-3	CASSQDPRGISTDTQYF
TRBV27	TRBJ1-6	CASSIGYNSPLHF
TRBV29-1	TRBJ2-1	CSVEGTTESYNEQFF
TRBV27	TRBJ1-2	CASSLGDPGFYGYTF
TRBV2	TRBJ1-6	CASSERDRNSPLHF
TRBV7-2	TRBJ1-5	CASSFQGDLNQPQHF
TRBV28	TRBJ2-3	CATKATGVRADTQYF
TRBV18	TRBJ1-3	CASSPPSFSGNTIYF
TRBV7-7	TRBJ2-4	CASSPKEGALAKNIQYF
TRBV29-1	TRBJ2-5	CSGEQGAGETQYF
TRBV20-1	TRBJ2-7	CSAPNPQGGGDRQYF
TRBV6-5	TRBJ2-3	CASTPLTGGFTDTQYF
TRBV6-6	TRBJ2-3	CASRLLAGGLIDTQYF
TRBV7-2	TRBJ2-5	CASRRAASETQYF
TRBV4-3	TRBJ2-7	CASGASRWGEQYF
TRBV18	TRBJ1-1	CASSPHRDTEAFF
TRBV5-1	TRBJ2-1	CASSIGQAGTKEQFF
TRBV20-1	TRBJ1-5	CSARDWRVTQPQHF
TRBV20-1	TRBJ1-2	CSASAGSLFNYGYTF